The T cell receptor (beta chain) under discussion was sequenced for a study of T cell responses to AZD1222 COVID-19 vaccine (dated by TCRdb to the early 2020s). At the level of the whole study: A total of just over 230 trial participants underwent TCR sequencing, of whom roughly 210 received two doses of AZD1222 and about 25 received two doses of the MenACWY control vaccine. Trial participants were enrolled by age into 18-55, 56-69 and 70-plus year subgroups, with roughly 150, 30 and 60 TCR-sequenced participants respectively.

The time point label here, explained by the study, means: about 28 days (+/-7) after the second vaccine dose. AZD1222 recipients given second doses at about 4 weeks or at about 12 weeks were pooled, since spike-specific TCR depth and breadth were not found to differ between the two schedules. Vaccinee samples came from UK trials COV001 and COV002, including a single-blind randomized controlled phase 2/3 trial of AZD1222 (ChAdOx1 nCoV-19) in healthy adults. For TCRbeta chain sequencing, PBMC samples from trial participants were taken at day 0 and at day 28 after the second dose. This clone was recorded once. Its antigen is currently not known. No qualities accompany the bases; no much larger clone lies one base away. The CDR3 regions of human TCRbeta chains were subjected to immunosequencing. From the authors' description of their analysis: Repertoire TCRs were checked for matches against a reference library of SARS-CoV-2-specific TCRs that had been generated using the MIRA antigen-specificity platform. Breadth was defined as the fraction of unique TCRs that were SARS-CoV-2-associated, and depth was defined as the fraction of total T cells that were SARS-CoV-2-associated. Using the MIRA data, each spike-specific TCR was assigned both to the spike region to which the TCR was reactive and to a CD4 or CD8 class. Log10-transformed breadth and depth values were compared by one-way ANOVA with Sidak's multiple comparisons tests. TCRdb's version of the immuneACCESS table is confined to in-frame rearrangements and falls short of the full clone set. An unresolved V gene accounts for under half of the shortfall where checked; the remainder is of unknown origin. The DNA was the basis for D and trimming; V, J and clone size are from that table. Recorded for this sample are roughly 150,000 clones; approximately 92% of them occurred a single time. The top ten hold approximately 7% of the sample.

Broader findings and caveats from the paper: Conclusions about previously exposed vaccinees are limited because only six or seven AZD1222 recipients were SARS-CoV-2 seropositive at baseline. Because no day 14 peak-response samples were available, the repertoires could be characterized only after the peak T cell response. Participants were mostly white British and included more females than males, and it was suggested by the authors that clonal diversity may have been underestimated. The 56-69-year group was small, and its depth increase did not reach significance, likely because of low power. Vaccine-associated CD4 TCRs spanned the whole spike protein, with dominant responses in regions 160-218 and 743-854. Reportedly, close to half of the unique spike-specific TCRs recognized epitopes lying outside the regions that are mutated in the B.1.351 and B.1.1.7 variants. After two AZD1222 doses, spike-specific TCR breadth and depth were significantly higher than at day 0 and than in MenACWY recipients.

The material was peripheral blood, obtained 28 days after the second AZD1222 dose. This receptor was identified in an adult who received the AZD1222 COVID-19 vaccine.

CDR3 sequence: CASSQAGHRNTEAFF. Here is the DNA: TGCGCCAGCAGCCAAGCGGGACATAGGAACACTGAAGCTTTCTTT. The rearrangement joined TRBV4-1 to TRBJ1-1, with a tentative D gene TRBD1 over 6 matching bases. Reading from cysteine to phenylalanine, the CDR3 counts 15 amino acids. Only the CDR3 region is kept as DNA, spanning 45 bases read in frame from base 1. From a lookup of the germline V gene, CDR1 and CDR2 are MGHRA and YSYEKL. The junction carries 10 bases between V and J, which are trimmed by 1 base and 1 base respectively.